The present entry profiles one TCR beta chain with its context. These data are taken from a study of blood T cell repertoires in COVID-19. Germline V gene sequence: CDR1 GTSNPN, CDR2 SVGIG (reference sequence). V was shortened by 3 bases and J by 2 bases, with 19 bases between the two germline ends. The CDR3 spans 16 residues. Generated by immunoSEQ multiplex PCR, the TCRdb table keeps only in-frame clones and is missing some. This table has about 300,000 clones, roughly 88% appearing once. J is TRBJ2-5 and V is TRBV30, with D unresolved. This clonotype originated in a woman aged 30 to 39 who had recovered from COVID-19. The sample consisted of peripheral blood. The chain's CDR3 is CAWSPLGPARQETQYF. The CDR3 nucleotides are TGTGCCTGGAGCCCCCTTGGTCCGGCTAGACAAGAGACCCAGTACTTC.